Presented here are 12 T cell receptor beta chains from one specimen sequenced in a study of T cell repertoires in cytomegalovirus infection. Antigen specificity for these receptors is unknown. TCRdb processed the reads anew with MiXCR; each CDR3 protein has one entry. The table has a few hundred thousand distinct CDR3 sequences, roughly a third seen once; the top ten hold 15% to 20%. The source was cultured PBMCs, collected from culture after CMV antigen stimulation. These receptors all come from a human donor in good health (CMV status not recorded). Some clones in this sample may be carry-over from other donors' samples.

This clonotype was counted between two and nine times. The J gene is TRBJ1-6, the V gene TRBV6-1; D uncertain. Germline assignment: CDR1 MNHNS and CDR2 SASEGT. Trimming removed 7 bases from V and 9 bases from J, with 13 bases in between. The CDR3 has 13 amino acids. The CDR3 DNA is TGTGCCAGCAAAACTGTTACGGCTTCACCCCTCCACTTT. Amino acids: CASKTVTASPLHF.

This clonotype has only a few counts. The chain uses TRBV7-3 and TRBJ2-7; D is unclear. Germline lookup yields CDR1 SGHTA and CDR2 FQGTGA. This CDR3 spans 13 amino acids. Trimming pared 0 bases from V and 13 bases from J, leaving 16 bases between. For the CDR3, the DNA is TGTGCCAGCAGCTTAACGCTGCAAGGCGAGTTATACTTC. Translating it yields CASSLTLQGELYF.

This clonotype occurred a few times. The chain recombines TRBV6-1 with TRBJ1-5; perhaps TRBD1 as D (5 bases). The germline V gene has CDR1 MNHNS and CDR2 SASEGT. The CDR3 contains 16 residues. Trimming shortened V by 7 bases and J by 3 bases, and 19 bases separated the two germline ends. CDR3 in DNA: TGTGCCAGCATCCGAGGGGCGGGAGCTTCCAATCAGCCCCAGCATTTT. Protein sequence: CASIRGAGASNQPQHF.

This clonotype was observed a handful of times. V usage is TRBV7-2 and J usage is TRBJ2-7; tentative D call: TRBD1 (6 bases). The germline gives CDR1 SGHTA, CDR2 FQGNSA. The CDR3 consists of 12 residues. The V gene lost 5 bases and the J gene lost 7 bases, with 12 bases spanning the gap. The CDR3 DNA is TGTGCCAGCAGCCTGACAGGTCGGGAGCAGTACGTC. This sequence encodes CASSLTGREQYV.

This chain joins TRBV9 and TRBJ1-4; D is perhaps TRBD1 (5 bases). The CDR3 runs to 15 residues. With 3 bases removed from V and 6 bases from J, the gap between germline ends came to 15 bases. CDR1 is SGDLS, CDR2 YYNGEE, per germline. The CDR3: CASSDDSGRDEKLFF. CDR3 coding DNA: TGTGCCAGCAGCGATGACAGCGGAAGAGATGAAAAACTGTTTTTT.

This clonotype was observed a few times. This sequence joins TRBV19 and TRBJ2-1; D is ambiguous. V lost 0 bases and J lost 0, with 12 bases in between. The CDR3 sequence is 17 residues long. Germline lookup yields CDR1 LNHDA and CDR2 SQIVND (reference sequence). CDR3 sequence (DNA): TGTGCCAGTAGTATAGACGACTCCGTTTACTCCTACAATGAGCAGTTCTTC. Translation gives CASSIDDSVYSYNEQFF.

This clonotype occurred a few times. The V call is TRBV12-3 or TRBV12-4, the J call TRBJ1-1; 7 bases map to TRBD1. This CDR3 has 12 residues. After removal of 7 bases from V and 8 bases from J, the junction contained 7 bases not matched to a gene. Written as DNA, the CDR3 is TGTGCCAGCACCTCCGGGACAGACGAAGCTTTCTTT. It specifies CASTSGTDEAFF.

This clonotype was detected only a few times. CDR3 sequence reads: CASSLLTETEAFF. CDR3 bases: TGTGCCAGCAGTTTGTTGACAGAAACTGAAGCTTTCTTT. The genes are TRBV28 and TRBJ1-1; tentatively, D is TRBD1 (5 bases). CDR1 MDHEN and CDR2 SYDVKM come from the germline V gene. The V end lost 3 bases, the J end lost 5 bases, and 10 bases lay between the germline ends. CDR3 length equals 13 residues. The full variable domain, rest sourced from reference TRBV28 and TRBJ1-1, is DVKVTQSSRYLVKRTGEKVFLECVQDMDHENMFWYRQDPGLGLRLIYFSYDVKMKEKGDIPEGYSVSREKKERFSLILESASTNQTSMYLCASSLLTETEAFFGQGTRLTVV.

This clonotype was counted between two and nine times. The chain employs TRBV19 and TRBJ1-2; no clear D gene. V was pared by 3 bases and J by 4 bases, with 12 bases between. The CDR3 length is 14 residues. Germline CDR1 and CDR2: LNHDA and SQIVND (reference sequence). CDR3 coding DNA: TGTGCCAGTAGTATCTGGCAGGAGTCCTATGGCTACACCTTC. It yields the protein CASSIWQESYGYTF.

This clonotype has a handful of counts. The V call is TRBV14, the J call TRBJ2-1; D might be TRBD2 (5 bases). The CDR3 sequence is 15 residues long. CDR1 is SGHDN and CDR2 is FVKESK in the germline V gene. V lost 5 bases and J 10 bases, leaving 21 bases between the germline ends. In DNA form, the CDR3 reads TGTGCCAGCAGCGGCGGGCTGGGCCGGGAAAGAGAGCAGTTCTTC. Amino acid sequence: CASSGGLGREREQFF.

This clonotype was seen once. The V call is TRBV20-1, the J call TRBJ1-3; D gene unclear. Germline CDR1 DFQATT, CDR2 SNEGSKA (reference sequence). The V end was cut by 2 bases, the J end by 2 bases, with 13 bases between. The CDR3 totals 15 residues. Here the CDR3 reads CSARMGSLAGNTIYF. The CDR3 DNA sequence: TGCAGTGCTAGAATGGGCTCCCTCGCTGGAAACACCATATATTTT.

This chain connects TRBV14 to TRBJ1-1, with TRBD1 matching 7 bases. J was trimmed by 6 bases and V by 0 bases; bases with no gene match: 10. The germline V gene encodes CDR1 SGHDN and CDR2 FVKESK. The CDR3 runs 16 residues. The CDR3 nucleotides read TGTGCCAGCAGCCAAGATCTAGACAGGGAAGTCTCTGAAGCTTTCTTT. Translated, it gives CASSQDLDREVSEAFF.